This TCR beta chain was recovered during a study of T cell changes during pregnancy in multiple sclerosis. Germline V gene sequence: CDR1 LNHDA, CDR2 SQIVND (reference sequence). The ends lost 7 bases at V and 2 bases at J; junction bases unmatched: 6. This CDR3 is built from 14 residues. The repertoire was sequenced with immunoSEQ multiplex PCR; TCRdb's copy has only in-frame clones and lacks some. The table shows tens of thousands of clones, with around 92% occurring only once. The TCR was taken from a female donor with multiple sclerosis, enrolled in a pregnancy study. The source material was peripheral blood, sampled after pregnancy. This rearrangement joins TRBV19 to TRBJ2-7; 9 nucleotides match TRBD1. The CDR3 DNA is TGTGCCAGTACTCCGGGACAGGGACCCTACGAGCAGTACTTC. This translates into CASTPGQGPYEQYF.